These 6 T cell receptor beta chains originate from one sample sequenced in a study of blood T cell repertoires in COVID-19. Clones were read by immunoSEQ multiplex PCR, and TCRdb kept only the in-frame ones, dropping some. The sample has about 140,000 clones, about 88% seen once. The sample taken for sequencing was peripheral blood. These receptors all stem from a human donor in a cohort sampled during active COVID-19.

This CDR3 reads CASSFFRGASEQFF. In nucleotides, the CDR3 is TGTGCCAGCAGTTTTTTCAGGGGGGCCTCGGAGCAGTTCTTC. The chain uses TRBV6-5 and TRBJ2-1, with D possibly TRBD1 on 7 matching bases. Germline lookup yields CDR1 MNHEY and CDR2 SVGAGI. CDR3 length: 14 amino acids. Trimming removed 4 bases at V and 10 bases at J, with 17 bases between.

The chain uses TRBV7-2 and TRBJ2-7, with a possible D match to TRBD1 (5 bases). V lost 4 bases, J lost 3 bases, and 19 bases lay in between. Germline loops: CDR1 SGHTA, CDR2 FQGNSA. This CDR3 contains 16 residues. The DNA of the CDR3 is TGTGCCAGCAGCTCAAATTCAGGGCCGCCCTTCTACGAGCAGTACTTC. Translated, it gives CASSSNSGPPFYEQYF.

V gene TRBV19 combines with J gene TRBJ1-2, with TRBD1 identical over 8 bases. The trim removed 6 bases at V and 6 bases at J, leaving 15 bases unmatched. Germline CDR1 reads LNHDA; CDR2 reads SQIVND (reference sequence). CDR3 length: 16 residues. The CDR3 spells CASSTRLAGGADGYTF. CDR3 DNA sequence: TGTGCCAGTAGCACACGTCTGGCAGGGGGCGCAGATGGCTACACCTTC.

This chain connects TRBV4-2 to TRBJ1-1; TRBD1 matches at 8 bases. Trimming at V came to 4 bases and at J to 3 bases, leaving 4 bases not matched to a gene. This CDR3 comprises 14 residues. Germline loops: CDR1 LGHNA, CDR2 YNFKEQ. CDR3 DNA sequence: TGTGCCAGCAGCCCAGGGGGCGCGGACACTGAAGCTTTCTTT. Translation gives CASSPGGADTEAFF.

This chain joins TRBV7-3 and TRBJ2-6, with D possibly being TRBD1 (6 bases). V dropped 5 bases and J dropped 4 bases, with 9 bases sitting between them. This CDR3 region has 14 residues. In germline, CDR1 is SGHTA, CDR2 FQGTGA. The CDR3 here is CASSNRDGANVLTF. The CDR3 DNA follows: TGTGCCAGCAGCAACAGGGACGGGGCCAACGTCCTGACTTTC.

The genes are TRBV7-8 and TRBJ2-1, with TRBD1 identical over 7 bases. There are 15 residues in the CDR3. Per germline, CDR1 SGHVS and CDR2 FQNEAQ. Germline trimming cut 5 bases from V and 8 bases from J; bases unmatched to any gene: 12. In DNA, the CDR3 is TGTGCCAGCAGCCGATCCGACAGGGTAGTCGATGAGCAGTTCTTC. As protein: CASSRSDRVVDEQFF.